This TCR beta chain originates from a study of cytomegalovirus exposure and HLA in healthy donors. Sequencing was performed with immunoSEQ multiplex PCR; in TCRdb, only in-frame clones are kept and a portion is missing. The repertoire consists of 150,000 to 200,000 clones, with roughly 90% occurring once and the leading ten covering 4% to 5%. CDR3 length: 14 amino acids. V was cut by 2 bases and J by 2 bases, with 10 bases left in between. Germline V gene lookup returns CDR1 MNHEY and CDR2 SMNVEV (reference sequence). This TCR was sampled from a man aged 18 to 30 in good health and CMV-seropositive. Sample: PBMCs. The chain employs TRBV27 and TRBJ2-7; D may be TRBD2 (6 bases). The CDR3: CASSLRGRPYEQYF. Here the CDR3 DNA reads TGTGCCAGCAGTTTACGAGGGAGGCCCTACGAGCAGTACTTC.